The rows below give T cell receptor beta chains drawn from one sample of a study of CD8 T cells in ankylosing spondylitis. From the 5' RACE reads, TCRdb called clonotypes with MiXCR, one entry per CDR3 protein. The sample lists around 140,000 distinct CDR3 sequences; approximately 17% were seen once. Source material: blood, either unsorted or a sorted T cell fraction (not recorded which). The source of these receptors is a male donor with ankylosing spondylitis. Each CDR3 is given with its conserved first and last residue. D genes are given only for firm matches. Clone sizes are given selectively: once, few, many, or a class where the clone is expanded.

TGTGCCAGCACATACTCCGGGACAGTGGGTATCGGAGATGAAAAACTGTTTTTT CASTYSGTVGIGDEKLFF TRBD1 TRBV6-5 few TRBJ1-4
TGTGCCAGCAGGTTTGGCACCGGGGAGCTGTTTTTT CASRFGTGELFF . TRBV27 . TRBJ2-2
TGCGCCAGTAGGAGCGGTTATGAGCAGTTCTTC CASRSGYEQFF . TRBV5-1 . TRBJ2-1
TGTGCCAGCAGTTCCCCGGGACAGGGGAATGAGCAGTTCTTC CASSSPGQGNEQFF TRBD1 TRBV27 . TRBJ2-1
TGCAGCGCATTAAAGACTGAAGCTTTCTTT CSALKTEAFF . TRBV29-1 . TRBJ1-1
TGCGCCAGCAGCTTGGGGGCCGGGACTAACTACGAGCAGTACTTC CASSLGAGTNYEQYF TRBD2 TRBV5-1 many TRBJ2-7
TGTGCCAGCAGCTTCTACAGGGGTGTCAAAAACATTCAGTACTTC CASSFYRGVKNIQYF TRBD1 TRBV7-8 few TRBJ2-4
TGTGCCACCAGTGAGTCCGTTGGAGGCAATGAGCAGTTCTTC CATSESVGGNEQFF . TRBV24-1 . TRBJ2-1
TGCGCCAGCAGCCAAGGGTGGAGCGGGAGGGTTAATGAGCAGTTCTTC CASSQGWSGRVNEQFF TRBD2 TRBV4-1 few TRBJ2-1
TGTGCCAGCAGCCTCTTCGGATCCGATGAGCAGTTCTTC CASSLFGSDEQFF . TRBV9 many TRBJ2-1
TGTGCCAGCAGCCCATCGTCTGGCAATGAGCAGTTCTTC CASSPSSGNEQFF . TRBV7-9 few TRBJ2-1
TGTGCCAGCAGTGCGGCCGGGACTAGCACAGATACGCAGTATTTT CASSAAGTSTDTQYF . TRBV6-2/TRBV6-3 . TRBJ2-3
TGTGCCACCAGTGACCTCGGACTGGCAGATACGCAGTATTTT CATSDLGLADTQYF . TRBV24-1 . TRBJ2-3
TGCGCCAGCAGCCCCAGGAGCTCCTACGAGCAGTACTTC CASSPRSSYEQYF . TRBV4-1 . TRBJ2-7
TGTGCCAGCACCTCCGTCGGTAGGGATAGCAATCAGCCCCAGCATTTT CASTSVGRDSNQPQHF . TRBV28 . TRBJ1-5
TGTGCCAGCAGCCAAGATCCGGGACAGGGTTTCGAGCAGTACTTC CASSQDPGQGFEQYF TRBD1 TRBV3-1 few TRBJ2-7
TGTGCCAGCAGCGCAAACACCGGTACAGTCGGCGATACGCAGTATTTT CASSANTGTVGDTQYF . TRBV9 . TRBJ2-3
TGTGCCAGCAGCTTGGCCCGGGACTACCAAGAGACCCAGTACTTC CASSLARDYQETQYF . TRBV5-5 . TRBJ2-5
TGTGCCAGCAGGGCTCCCACTAGCGTCTCCTACAATGAGCAGTTCTTC CASRAPTSVSYNEQFF TRBD2 TRBV7-9 . TRBJ2-1
TGTGCCAGCAGTCCGGGGACAGGGGGACGATATGGCTACACCTTC CASSPGTGGRYGYTF TRBD1 TRBV27 . TRBJ1-2
TGTGCCCCCCGGGAGCCCCTCCACGAGCAGTACTTC CAPREPLHEQYF . TRBV9 . TRBJ2-7
TGTGCCAGCAGTCCGACAGGGGCCTCAAATGAGCAGTTCTTC CASSPTGASNEQFF TRBD1 TRBV12-3/TRBV12-4 many TRBJ2-1
TGTGCCAGCAGTTATAACGCGGCGACTGAAGCTTTCTTT CASSYNAATEAFF . TRBV6-5 once TRBJ1-1
TGTGCCAGCAGCGCCTCGGGCTATTCGGCTAAGGAGCAGTACTTC CASSASGYSAKEQYF . TRBV9 . TRBJ2-7
TGCGCCAGCAGCCAAGATCGGGTTTTCACTGAAGCTTTCTTT CASSQDRVFTEAFF . TRBV4-3 many TRBJ1-1
TGTGCCAGCTCTGGGACAGGGTGGGGAAATGAGCAGTTCTTC CASSGTGWGNEQFF TRBD1 TRBV9 . TRBJ2-1
TGTGCCAGCAGTGAGGAGGGGAGCCTTCCAGATACGCAGTATTTT CASSEEGSLPDTQYF . TRBV25-1 . TRBJ2-3
TGTGCCAGCAGTCTCGGGACAGGGGGATTTACTGAAGCTTTCTTT CASSLGTGGFTEAFF TRBD1 TRBV6-1 few TRBJ1-1
TGTGCCAGCAGTTCCAACAGGGCATTTCATGGCTACACCTTC CASSSNRAFHGYTF . TRBV12-3/TRBV12-4 many TRBJ1-2
TGTGCCAGCAGCCGCTCCGAGGACTATGGCTACACCTTC CASSRSEDYGYTF . TRBV7-9 few TRBJ1-2
TGTGCCAGCAGCTCGGGACAGGGGAACTATGGCTACACCTTC CASSSGQGNYGYTF TRBD1 TRBV7-3 . TRBJ1-2
TGCGCCAGCAGCCAAGAGGGGGGACATAGCAATCAGCCCCAGCATTTT CASSQEGGHSNQPQHF . TRBV4-1 . TRBJ1-5
TGTGCCAGCAGTGCAACAGGGGTGAACACTGAAGCTTTCTTT CASSATGVNTEAFF TRBD1 TRBV6-2/TRBV6-3 . TRBJ1-1
TGTGCCAGCAGTTTATCCACAGGGAGCTCCTACAATGAGCAGTTCTTC CASSLSTGSSYNEQFF . TRBV27 few TRBJ2-1
TGCGCCAGCAGCCAACACTCCAGGGCAGGGGCGGCCTACGAGCAGTACTTC CASSQHSRAGAAYEQYF . TRBV4-1 . TRBJ2-7
TGTGCCAGCAGCGCAGAGGACAGGGTTGTCACTGAAGCTTTCTTT CASSAEDRVVTEAFF TRBD1 TRBV25-1 . TRBJ1-1
TGCGCCAGCAGCCAAGAGCAGGGGGTCAGCTACGAGCAGTACTTC CASSQEQGVSYEQYF TRBD1 TRBV4-3 once TRBJ2-7
TGTGCCAGCAGTTACTCTAGCGGGAGCCCCTACGAGCAGTACTTC CASSYSSGSPYEQYF TRBD2 TRBV6-2/TRBV6-3 . TRBJ2-7
TGTGCCAGCAGTTTCCCCACGGGGACTAGCGGCCTTCTGAGGGACGACGAGCAGTACTTC CASSFPTGTSGLLRDDEQYF TRBD2 TRBV28 . TRBJ2-7
TGTGCCAGCAGCTTATCCCCAGGTGGAGTAAAAGAGACCCAGTACTTC CASSLSPGGVKETQYF . TRBV11-2 few TRBJ2-5
TGTGCCAGCAGGCAAGACACCTCCTACGAGCAGTACTTC CASRQDTSYEQYF . TRBV6-6 . TRBJ2-7
TGTGCCAGCAGTGAAACGGCGGCAGGGGGCTGGTCTGGCTACACCTTC CASSETAAGGWSGYTF TRBD1 TRBV6-1 . TRBJ1-2
TGTGCCAGCAGTTTCGGGGGCCGTAGCACAGATACGCAGTATTTT CASSFGGRSTDTQYF . TRBV27 many TRBJ2-3
TGTGCCAGCAGCTTAGTTGGGGGCCCGGCCGCAGATACGCAGTATTTT CASSLVGGPAADTQYF . TRBV7-8 . TRBJ2-3
TGTGCCAGCAACTGGGGGGACAGGGACTCTGGCTACACCTTC CASNWGDRDSGYTF TRBD1 TRBV6-1 . TRBJ1-2
TGTGCTAGTGGTTTGAGCAGGGGGCAAGGCAATGAGCAGTTCTTC CASGLSRGQGNEQFF TRBD1 TRBV12-5 . TRBJ2-1
TGTGCCAGCATAGCAGATACGCAGTATTTT CASIADTQYF . TRBV2 . TRBJ2-3